These 27 T cell receptor beta chains originate from one sample sequenced in a study of blood T cell repertoires in COVID-19. Clones were sequenced by immunoSEQ multiplex PCR, and TCRdb holds only the in-frame ones, with some missing. The sample holds more than 200,000 clones, over 80% seen once. Sequenced material: peripheral blood. Receptors were obtained from a woman in her 70s with active or convalescent COVID-19.

Only one count was recorded for this clone. The chain couples TRBV5-1 to TRBJ2-1; tentatively, D is TRBD2 (5 bases). CDR3 length: 14 residues. Trimming stripped 6 bases from V and 8 bases from J, with 18 bases between. Germline V CDR1 and CDR2: SGHRS, YFSETQ. The CDR3 region has the DNA TGCGCCAGCAACCGCGGCGGGCCCCTGGATGAGCAGTTCTTC. Its translation: CASNRGGPLDEQFF.

This clone was seen only a few times. V gene TRBV6-5 combines with J gene TRBJ1-1; 7 bases are a match to TRBD1. The CDR3 totals 15 residues. CDR1 is MNHEY and CDR2 is SVGAGI in the germline V gene. With V trimmed by 5 bases and J by 0 bases, 6 bases remained unmatched. The DNA of the CDR3 is TGTGCCAGCAGTCGGGACAGTTCATTGAACACTGAAGCTTTCTTT. This translates into CASSRDSSLNTEAFF.

This sequence joins TRBV3-1 (or the pseudogene TRBV3-2) and TRBJ1-2; unclear D gene. Trimming removed 1 base from V and 8 bases from J, with 8 bases in between. This CDR3 comprises 12 residues. The germline V gene has CDR1 LGHDT and CDR2 YNNKEL (reference sequence). The CDR3: CASSQAERGYTF. CDR3 nucleotides: TGTGCCAGCAGCCAAGCGGAGAGGGGCTACACCTTC.

The chain uses TRBV27 and TRBJ2-7; 8 positions match TRBD1. The J segment lost 5 bases and the V segment lost 3 bases, leaving 3 bases of the junction unmatched. In germline, CDR1 is MNHEY, CDR2 SMNVEV (reference sequence). This CDR3 is built from 13 residues. Here the CDR3 reads CASSFRGQDEQYF. In DNA form, the CDR3 reads TGTGCCAGCAGTTTCAGGGGGCAGGACGAGCAGTACTTC.

V and J are TRBV21-1 and TRBJ2-7; no check of the table's D call, TRBD1, against the DNA was made. TRBV21-1 is a recognized pseudogene. The CDR3 has 16 amino acids. This CDR3 is CASSKASRRGLYEQYF. The CDR3 coding sequence is TGTGCCAGCAGCAAAGCGTCGCGGAGGGGGCTCTACGAGCAGTACTTC.

J is TRBJ2-1 and V is TRBV13, with D possibly matching TRBD2 (5 bases). V lost 5 bases, J lost 3 bases, and 20 bases lay in between. From germline, CDR1 is PRHDT and CDR2 FYEKMQ (reference sequence). The CDR3 sequence is 17 residues long. CDR3 coding DNA: TGTGCCAGCAGCCTCCCCTCCAGCGGATTAATCTACAATGAGCAGTTCTTC. Protein: CASSLPSSGLIYNEQFF.

This sequence joins TRBV13 and TRBJ1-4; possibly TRBD1 for D (5 bases). This CDR3 comprises 16 residues. Germline values: CDR1 PRHDT, CDR2 FYEKMQ (reference sequence). V dropped 3 bases and J dropped 6 bases, with 17 bases sitting between them. This chain's CDR3 is CASSLGTGLGDEKLFF. In nucleotides, the CDR3 is TGTGCCAGCAGCTTGGGGACTGGGTTGGGGGATGAAAAACTGTTTTTT.

This chain connects TRBV5-1 to TRBJ1-6; 8 bases align to TRBD1. The CDR3 sequence is 15 residues long. V dropped 7 bases and J dropped 9; count of bases not matched to a gene: 12. From germline, CDR1 is SGHRS and CDR2 YFSETQ. The DNA of the CDR3 is TGCGCCAGCTCCGCCATTGCGACAGGGGCTTCACCCCTCCACTTT. It translates to CASSAIATGASPLHF.

The sample holds many counts of this clone. The chain uses TRBV2 and TRBJ1-6; TRBD1 aligns across 10 bases. Germline CDR1 and CDR2: SNHLY and FYNNEI. The CDR3 is 15 residues long. V was clipped by 6 bases and J by 5 bases; unmatched bases: 4. DNA of the CDR3: TGTGCCAGCAGGCTGACAGGGGGCCATAATTCACCCCTCCACTTT. This translates into CASRLTGGHNSPLHF.

The rearrangement joins TRBV28 to TRBJ2-5; 11 bases map to TRBD2. The length of the CDR3 is 15 residues. V was pared by 5 bases and J by 1 base, with 3 bases of the junction left unmatched. CDR1 is MDHEN, CDR2 SYDVKM, per germline. The CDR3 is CASSRGLAVQETQYF. DNA for the CDR3: TGTGCCAGCAGTCGGGGACTAGCGGTCCAAGAGACCCAGTACTTC.

The rearrangement uses TRBV6-4 and TRBJ2-1; tentatively, D is TRBD1 (6 bases). V dropped 6 bases and J dropped 2 bases, with 8 bases sitting between them. Germline CDR1 MRHNA, CDR2 SNTAGT. The CDR3 has 13 amino acids. DNA for the CDR3: TGTGCCAGCAGACAGGGTCCCTACAATGAGCAGTTCTTC. It is translated as CASRQGPYNEQFF.

This chain links TRBV10-3 with TRBJ2-1; 8 nucleotides line up with TRBD1. With 7 bases clipped from V and 1 base from J, the junction kept 15 bases outside the gene matches. This CDR3 is built from 18 residues. Germline lookup yields CDR1 ENHRY and CDR2 SYGVKD. This chain's CDR3 is CAITPGQGHGRSYNEQFF. Written as DNA, the CDR3 is TGTGCCATCACCCCCGGACAGGGACACGGTCGATCCTACAATGAGCAGTTCTTC.

This clone was observed a single time. The rearrangement joins TRBV2 to TRBJ1-6, with D perhaps TRBD1 (6 bases). Deletions cut 4 bases from V and 9 bases from J, with 16 bases between. The length of the CDR3 is 15 residues. Germline CDR1 reads SNHLY; CDR2 reads FYNNEI. This CDR3 is CASSGGGGKVSPLHF. DNA of the CDR3: TGTGCCAGCAGTGGAGGGGGAGGGAAAGTTTCACCCCTCCACTTT.

J is TRBJ2-2 and V is TRBV7-9; D perhaps matches TRBD1 (5 bases). Germline lookup yields CDR1 SEHNR and CDR2 FQNEAQ (reference sequence). CDR3 length: 15 amino acids. V was cut by 4 bases and J by 3 bases, with 12 bases left in between. The CDR3 reads CASSSRQGDTGELFF. CDR3 sequence (DNA): TGTGCCAGCAGCTCCAGGCAGGGCGACACCGGGGAGCTGTTTTTT.

V is TRBV4-1 and J is TRBJ1-2, with 8 bases fitting TRBD1. The CDR3 is 18 residues long. CDR1 and CDR2 (germline): MGHRA, YSYEKL. Trimming removed 2 bases from V and 3 bases from J; junction bases left unmatched: 14. CDR3 coding DNA: TGCGCCAGCAGCCAACAAAGCCGGGTGACAGGGGCGTACTATGGCTACACCTTC. Translation: CASSQQSRVTGAYYGYTF.

CDR3: CASSSLADSPLHF. CDR3 nucleotides: TGTGCCAGCAGCTCCTTGGCTGATTCACCCCTCCACTTT. This sequence joins TRBV28 and TRBJ1-6, with no clear D. Germline assignment: CDR1 MDHEN and CDR2 SYDVKM. The V and J ends lost 6 bases and 8 bases respectively, with 11 bases between them. This CDR3 is built from 13 residues.

In regard to this clone: This CDR3 is also generated by other DNA sequences in the sample. V and J are TRBV7-2 and TRBJ2-7, with D tentatively TRBD2 (6 bases). The V end was cut by 2 bases, the J end by 1 base, with 12 bases between. Germline CDR1 reads SGHTA; CDR2 reads FQGNSA. This CDR3 is built from 15 residues. Here the CDR3 reads CASSLTRTKSYEQYF. The CDR3 DNA follows: TGTGCCAGCAGCTTAACCAGGACTAAATCCTACGAGCAGTACTTC.

This chain joins TRBV6-6 and TRBJ2-1; the D gene is possibly TRBD1 (5 bases). The CDR3 runs to 13 residues. Germline CDR1 is MNHNY and CDR2 is SVGAGI (reference sequence). The V end was cut by 5 bases, the J end by 7 bases, with 12 bases between. Here the CDR3 reads CASSGAGLNEQFF. CDR3 DNA: TGTGCCAGCAGTGGGGCAGGGTTGAATGAGCAGTTCTTC.

The V and J genes are TRBV5-6 and TRBJ1-2, with a weak D call TRBD1 (6 bases). This CDR3 spans 16 amino acids. V lost 2 bases to trimming and J lost 3 bases, with 17 bases between them. In germline, CDR1 is SGHDT, CDR2 YYEEEE. CDR3 bases: TGTGCCAGCAGCTTTTTCCAACTGGGACACTACTATGGCTACACCTTC. Its protein is CASSFFQLGHYYGYTF.

The chain links TRBV10-3 to TRBJ1-6; 9 nucleotides line up with TRBD1. The CDR3 totals 14 residues. Per the germline V gene, CDR1 is ENHRY and CDR2 is SYGVKD. J gave up 10 bases and V 5 bases, and 6 bases lay outside the gene matches. The CDR3 DNA reads TGTGCCATCAGTCCCGGGACAGGGCAGTCACCCCTCCACTTT. Translated: CAISPGTGQSPLHF.

The chain joins TRBV11-2 to TRBJ1-2, with 11 nucleotides matching TRBD1. The CDR3 runs to 17 residues. J was trimmed by 5 bases and V by 3 bases; bases with no gene match: 11. Germline V gives CDR1 SGHAT, CDR2 FQNNGV. The CDR3 is CASSFDSGQGARYGYTF. The DNA of the CDR3 is TGTGCCAGCAGCTTTGATTCTGGACAGGGGGCTAGGTATGGCTACACCTTC.

The chain is built from TRBV9 and TRBJ2-5; 9 bases fit TRBD2. This CDR3 is built from 21 residues. Germline CDR1 is SGDLS and CDR2 is YYNGEE. Trimming cost V 0 bases and J 1 base; bases outside gene matches: 19. In DNA, the CDR3 is TGTGCCAGCAGCGTAGGCCTCCGAGTTCGTTCTGGCGGGGGGGTCCAAGAGACCCAGTACTTC. This codes for CASSVGLRVRSGGGVQETQYF. Filled out from reference TRBV9 and TRBJ2-5, the complete variable domain reads DSGVTQTPKHLITATGQRVTLRCSPRSGDLSVYWYQQSLDQGLQFLIQYYNGEERAKGNILERFSAQQFPDLHSELNLSSLELGDSALYFCASSVGLRVRSGGGVQETQYFGPGTRLLVL.

The chain carries TRBV7-8 and TRBJ2-4; 11 bases are shared with TRBD2. The CDR3 has 18 residues. Per the germline V gene, CDR1 is SGHVS and CDR2 is FQNEAQ. Trimming at V came to 6 bases and at J to 0 bases, leaving 10 bases not matched to a gene. The CDR3 DNA reads as TGTGCCAGCAGTAGCGGGGGGGCTGTTTTCGCAGCCAAAAACATTCAGTACTTC. This translates into CASSSGGAVFAAKNIQYF.

The chain links TRBV30 to TRBJ2-7; 10 positions match TRBD2. This CDR3 has 12 residues. The germline V gene has CDR1 GTSNPN and CDR2 SVGIG (reference sequence). In DNA form, the CDR3 reads TGTGCTCGGAGAAGCGGGAGGGCCGTAGAGTACTTC. Its protein product is CARRSGRAVEYF.

V usage is TRBV5-1 and J usage is TRBJ1-2; 7 bases are shared with TRBD1. The germline gives CDR1 SGHRS, CDR2 YFSETQ. V was pared by 4 bases and J by 6 bases, with 6 bases of the junction left unmatched. CDR3 size: 13 residues. The CDR3 here is CASSQGQNNGYTF. CDR3 DNA: TGCGCCAGCAGCCAGGGACAGAATAATGGCTACACCTTC.

V usage is TRBV5-6 and J usage is TRBJ2-7, with D unresolved. Germline-derived CDR1 and CDR2 are SGHDT and YYEEEE. This CDR3 is 14 amino acids long. Between the trimmed V and J ends, which lost 2 bases and 2 bases, there was a span of 11 bases. CDR3 bases: TGTGCCAGCAGCTTTGGCAGGCGAGCCTACGAGCAGTACTTC. It encodes CASSFGRRAYEQYF.

This clone was detected only once. The chain employs TRBV6-4 and TRBJ2-3, with 8 bases lining up with TRBD2. The CDR3 spans 19 residues. The ends lost 5 bases at V and 4 bases at J; junction bases unmatched: 20. Germline assignment: CDR1 MRHNA and CDR2 SNTAGT. CDR3 residues: CASSRRPPFSGGSSDTQYF. The CDR3 DNA sequence: TGTGCCAGCAGTCGCCGCCCTCCTTTCTCGGGAGGGTCCTCAGATACGCAGTATTTT.